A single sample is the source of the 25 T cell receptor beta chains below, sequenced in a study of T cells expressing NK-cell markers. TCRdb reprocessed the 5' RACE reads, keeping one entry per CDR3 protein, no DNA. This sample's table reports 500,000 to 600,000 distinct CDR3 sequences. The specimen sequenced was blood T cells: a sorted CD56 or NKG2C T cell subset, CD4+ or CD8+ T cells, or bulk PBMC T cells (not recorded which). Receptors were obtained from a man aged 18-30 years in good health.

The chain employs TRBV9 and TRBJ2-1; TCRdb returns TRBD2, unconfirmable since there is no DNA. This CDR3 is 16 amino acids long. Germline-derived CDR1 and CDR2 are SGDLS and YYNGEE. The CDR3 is CASSVEARAGYYEQFF.

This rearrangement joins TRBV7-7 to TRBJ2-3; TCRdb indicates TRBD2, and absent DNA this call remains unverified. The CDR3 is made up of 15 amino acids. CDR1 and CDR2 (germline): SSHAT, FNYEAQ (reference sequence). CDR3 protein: CASSAQAGRTDTQYF.

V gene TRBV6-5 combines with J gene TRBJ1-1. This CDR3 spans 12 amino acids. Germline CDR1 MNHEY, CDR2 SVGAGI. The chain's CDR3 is CASSPPGREAFF.

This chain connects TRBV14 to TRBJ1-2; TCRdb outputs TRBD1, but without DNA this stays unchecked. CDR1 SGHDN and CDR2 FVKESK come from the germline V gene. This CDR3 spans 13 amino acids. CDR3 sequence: CASSHRGPLGYTF.

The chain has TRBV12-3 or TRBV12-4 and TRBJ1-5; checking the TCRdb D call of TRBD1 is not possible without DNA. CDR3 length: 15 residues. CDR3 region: CASSLTGVEGQPQHF.

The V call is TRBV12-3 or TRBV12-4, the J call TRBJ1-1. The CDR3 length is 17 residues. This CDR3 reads CASSLGVGGPLNTEAFF.

The CDR3 here is CSVRGQGGGDTQYF. The chain recombines TRBV29-1 with TRBJ2-3; the TCRdb D gene call, TRBD1, has no DNA to confirm it. The germline gives CDR1 SQVTM, CDR2 ANQGSEA. The CDR3 has 14 amino acids.

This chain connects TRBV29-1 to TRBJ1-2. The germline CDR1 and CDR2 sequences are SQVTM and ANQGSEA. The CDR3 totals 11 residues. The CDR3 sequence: CSVRSIYGYTF.

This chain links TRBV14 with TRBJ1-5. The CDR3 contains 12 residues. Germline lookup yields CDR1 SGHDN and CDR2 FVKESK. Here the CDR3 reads CASSQGMQPQHF.

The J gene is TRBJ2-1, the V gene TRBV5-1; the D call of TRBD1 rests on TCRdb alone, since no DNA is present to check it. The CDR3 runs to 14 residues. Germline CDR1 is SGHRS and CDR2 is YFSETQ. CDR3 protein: CASSPWTLDNEQFF.

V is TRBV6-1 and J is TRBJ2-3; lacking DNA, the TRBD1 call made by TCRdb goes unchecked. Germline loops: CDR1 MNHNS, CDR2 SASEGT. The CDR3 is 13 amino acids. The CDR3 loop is CASTDGGEDTQYF.

CDR3 residues: CSAQGQPYEQYF. V gene TRBV20-1 combines with J gene TRBJ2-7; lacking DNA, the TRBD1 call made by TCRdb goes unchecked. Per germline, CDR1 DFQATT and CDR2 SNEGSKA (reference sequence). The CDR3 totals 12 residues.

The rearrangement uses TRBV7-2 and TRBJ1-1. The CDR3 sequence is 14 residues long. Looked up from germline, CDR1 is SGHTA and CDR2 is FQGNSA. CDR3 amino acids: CASSPSRGGTEAFF.

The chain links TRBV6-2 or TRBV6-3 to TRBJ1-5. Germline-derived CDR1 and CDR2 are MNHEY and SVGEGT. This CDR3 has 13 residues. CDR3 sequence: CASSWYKNQPQHF.

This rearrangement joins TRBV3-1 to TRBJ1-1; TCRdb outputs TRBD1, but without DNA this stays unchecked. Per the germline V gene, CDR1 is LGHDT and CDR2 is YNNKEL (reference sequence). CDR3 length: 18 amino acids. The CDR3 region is CASSQDPVETVMNTEAFF.

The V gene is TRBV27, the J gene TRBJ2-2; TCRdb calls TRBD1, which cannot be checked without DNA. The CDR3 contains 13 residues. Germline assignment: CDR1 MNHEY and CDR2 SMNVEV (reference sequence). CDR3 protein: CASSSGGTGELFF.

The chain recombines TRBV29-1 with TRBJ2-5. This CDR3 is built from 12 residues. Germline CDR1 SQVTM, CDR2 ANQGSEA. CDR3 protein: CSVEGRPETQYF.

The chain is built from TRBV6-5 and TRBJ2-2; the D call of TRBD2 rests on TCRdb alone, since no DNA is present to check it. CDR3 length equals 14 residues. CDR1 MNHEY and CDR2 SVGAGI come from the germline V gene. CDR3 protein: CASTHGSNTGELFF.

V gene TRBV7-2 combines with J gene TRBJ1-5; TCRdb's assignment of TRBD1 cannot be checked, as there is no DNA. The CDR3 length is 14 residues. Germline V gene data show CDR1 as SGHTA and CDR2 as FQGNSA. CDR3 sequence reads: CASSFIARAQPQHF.

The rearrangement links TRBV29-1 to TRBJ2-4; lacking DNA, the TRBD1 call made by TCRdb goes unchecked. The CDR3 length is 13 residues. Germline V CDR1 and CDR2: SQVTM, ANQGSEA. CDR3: CSVLRQGRNIQYF.

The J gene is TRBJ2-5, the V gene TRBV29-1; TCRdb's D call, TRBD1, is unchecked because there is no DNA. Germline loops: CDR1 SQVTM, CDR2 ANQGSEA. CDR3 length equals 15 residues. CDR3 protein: CSVEAPDLVGETQYF.

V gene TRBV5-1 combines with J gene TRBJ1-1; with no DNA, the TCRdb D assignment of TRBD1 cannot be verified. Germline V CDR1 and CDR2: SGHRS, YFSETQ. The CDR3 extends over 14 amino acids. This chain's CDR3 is CASSSGQGSAEAFF.

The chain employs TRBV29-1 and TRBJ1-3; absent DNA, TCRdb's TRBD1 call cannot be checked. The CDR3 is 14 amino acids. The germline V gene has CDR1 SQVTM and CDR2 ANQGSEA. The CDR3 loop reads CSVAGGWAGNTIYF.

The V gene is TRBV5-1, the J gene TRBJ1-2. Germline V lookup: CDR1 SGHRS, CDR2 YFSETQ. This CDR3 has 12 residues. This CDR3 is CASSEGTTGYTF.

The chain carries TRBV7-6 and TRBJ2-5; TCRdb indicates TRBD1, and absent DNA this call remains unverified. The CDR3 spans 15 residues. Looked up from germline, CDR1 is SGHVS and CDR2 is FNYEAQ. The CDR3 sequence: CASTMRGPNQETQYF. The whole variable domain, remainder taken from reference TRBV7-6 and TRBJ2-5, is GAGVSQSPRYKVTKRGQDVALRCDPISGHVSLYWYRQALGQGPEFLTYFNYEAQQDKSGLPNDRFSAERPEGSISTLTIQRTEQRDSAMYRCASTMRGPNQETQYFGPGTRLLVL.